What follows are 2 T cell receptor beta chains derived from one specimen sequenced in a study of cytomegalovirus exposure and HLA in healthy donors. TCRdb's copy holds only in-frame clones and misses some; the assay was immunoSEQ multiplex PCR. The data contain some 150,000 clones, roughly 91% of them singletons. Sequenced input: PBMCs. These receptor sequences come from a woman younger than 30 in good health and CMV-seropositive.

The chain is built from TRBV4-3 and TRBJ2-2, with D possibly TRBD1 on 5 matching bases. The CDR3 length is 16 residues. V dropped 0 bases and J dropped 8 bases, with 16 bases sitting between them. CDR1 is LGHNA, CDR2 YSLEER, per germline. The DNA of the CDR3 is TGCGCCAGCAGCCAAGATACCCCAGGGTTGCGGGGGGAGCTGTTTTTT. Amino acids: CASSQDTPGLRGELFF.

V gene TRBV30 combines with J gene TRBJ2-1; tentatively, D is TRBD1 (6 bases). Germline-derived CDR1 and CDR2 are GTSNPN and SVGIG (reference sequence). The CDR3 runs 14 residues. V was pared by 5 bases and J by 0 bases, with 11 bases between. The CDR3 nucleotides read TGTGCCTGGCAACAGGGCCTCTCCTACAATGAGCAGTTCTTC. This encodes CAWQQGLSYNEQFF.